The 23 T cell receptor beta chains below all came from one sample that was sequenced in a study of sequential checkpoint blockade in melanoma. The treatment here: randomized to nivolumab then ipilimumab (arm A) or the reverse (arm B). The protocol was immunoSEQ multiplex PCR, while the TCRdb copy is restricted to in-frame clones and leaves out a portion. The table lists tens of thousands of clones, roughly 80% of them singletons. The sequencing used CD8+ T cells sorted from blood (inferred from file names), collected from a patient given nivolumab and ipilimumab in sequence. These receptors all come from a human donor with melanoma.

In this sample, this clone is large. The rearrangement links TRBV10-3 to TRBJ1-2, with D maybe TRBD1 (6 bases). V lost 8 bases and J 8 bases, leaving 15 bases between the germline ends. The germline V gene has CDR1 ENHRY and CDR2 SYGVKD. This CDR3 has 12 amino acids. CDR3 nucleotide sequence: TGTGCCATCCACGGACAGACGTACGGCTACACCTTC. Its protein product is CAIHGQTYGYTF.

The chain employs TRBV5-6 and TRBJ2-5; D is possibly TRBD1 (5 bases). Trimming removed 5 bases from V and 5 bases from J, with 16 bases in between. The germline V gene encodes CDR1 SGHDT and CDR2 YYEEEE. The CDR3 has 14 residues. As DNA, the CDR3 is TGTGCCAGCAGGTGGACACCGGGTACGGAGACCCAGTACTTC. Translating it yields CASRWTPGTETQYF.

The V gene is TRBV19, the J gene TRBJ2-7; possible D gene TRBD2, 5 bases. Trimming left V 3 bases short and J 2 bases short, with 14 bases between. The CDR3 has 15 residues. Per the germline V gene, CDR1 is LNHDA and CDR2 is SQIVND (reference sequence). The CDR3 sequence is CASSILPGSTYEQYF. The CDR3 DNA sequence: TGTGCCAGTAGTATCTTGCCGGGGTCAACCTACGAGCAGTACTTC.

This chain joins TRBV7-2 and TRBJ2-2; D remains unclear. Per germline, CDR1 SGHTA and CDR2 FQGNSA. Deletions cut 1 base from V and 6 bases from J, with 15 bases between. The CDR3 sequence is 16 residues long. CDR3 coding DNA: TGTGCCAGCAGCTTAGAACCACCGGGTCTGGCCGGGGAGCTGTTTTTT. Its protein is CASSLEPPGLAGELFF.

The gene calls are TRBV4-1 and TRBJ2-1, with 8 positions matching TRBD2. Germline V gene data show CDR1 as MGHRA and CDR2 as YSYEKL. Losses at the gene ends were 2 bases for V and 9 bases for J; bases not matched to a gene: 9. The CDR3 totals 15 residues. The CDR3 DNA sequence: TGCGCCAGCAGCCAAATCGGGGGGGACTCCGGTGAGCAGTTCTTC. It codes for CASSQIGGDSGEQFF.

V gene TRBV10-1 combines with J gene TRBJ2-7; the D gene is possibly TRBD2 (6 bases). V was trimmed by 2 bases and J by 3 bases, leaving 11 bases between them. CDR3 length: 14 amino acids. Germline CDR1 is WNHNN and CDR2 is SYGVQD (reference sequence). DNA for the CDR3: TGCGCCAGCAGTGAGAGCGGACTAAGCTACGAGCAGTACTTC. Its protein is CASSESGLSYEQYF.

The chain is built from TRBV6-5 and TRBJ2-2; 7 nucleotides match TRBD1. V lost 2 bases to trimming and J lost 4 bases; unmatched junction nucleotides: 4. From germline, CDR1 is MNHEY and CDR2 SVGAGI. This CDR3 region has 15 residues. CDR3 in amino acids: CASSYGQVLTGELFF. CDR3 nucleotides: TGTGCCAGCAGTTACGGACAGGTCCTCACCGGGGAGCTGTTTTTT.

A note on this clone: One end of the junction fails to match germline, which may point to a read error. This sequence joins TRBV15 and TRBJ2-2; tentative D call: TRBD1 (6 bases). Germline V gives CDR1 LNHNV, CDR2 YYDKDF (reference sequence). The CDR3 runs 15 residues. The CDR3 sequence: CATSRDQASAGDLFF. The CDR3 region has the DNA TGTGCCACCAGCAGAGATCAGGCCTCGGCAGGGGATCTGTTTTTT.

The chain carries TRBV5-6 and TRBJ2-7; the D gene is possibly TRBD1 (6 bases). The ends were cut back, 4 bases at V and 2 bases at J, with 13 bases in the middle. Germline V gene data show CDR1 as SGHDT and CDR2 as YYEEEE. The CDR3 length is 14 residues. The CDR3 region is CASSPTDSTYEQYF. The CDR3 DNA sequence: TGTGCCAGCAGCCCTACGGACAGTACCTACGAGCAGTACTTC. Variable domain in full (rest from reference TRBV5-6 and TRBJ2-7): DAGVTQSPTHLIKTRGQQVTLRCSPKSGHDTVSWYQQALGQGPQFIFQYYEEEERQRGNFPDRFSGHQFPNYSSELNVNALLLGDSALYLCASSPTDSTYEQYFGPGTRLTVT.

The chain joins TRBV6-5 to TRBJ2-3; no clear D. The germline V and J ends were trimmed by 6 bases and 5 bases, with 6 bases remaining between them. Germline V gene data show CDR1 as MNHEY and CDR2 as SVGAGI. This CDR3 is 11 amino acids long. The CDR3 sequence: CASSPGDTQYF. The CDR3, as DNA: TGTGCCAGCAGCCCAGGAGATACGCAGTATTTT.

This clone rates as medium-sized. The rearrangement uses TRBV11-2 and TRBJ2-7, with TRBD1 matching over 8 bases. The J segment lost 4 bases and the V segment lost 6 bases, leaving 8 bases of the junction unmatched. Germline V gives CDR1 SGHAT, CDR2 FQNNGV. The CDR3 totals 14 residues. The CDR3 reads CASRPTGDLYEQYF. CDR3 bases: TGTGCCAGCAGGCCGACAGGGGACCTATACGAGCAGTACTTC. The whole variable domain, filled in from reference TRBV11-2 and TRBJ2-7, reads EAGVAQSPRYKIIEKRQSVAFWCNPISGHATLYWYQQILGQGPKLLIQFQNNGVVDDSQLPKDRFSAERLKGVDSTLKIQPAKLEDSAVYLCASRPTGDLYEQYFGPGTRLTVT.

This chain joins TRBV2 and TRBJ2-4, with TRBD1 identical over 10 bases. Germline V CDR1 and CDR2: SNHLY, FYNNEI. The CDR3 has 17 residues. J gave up 5 bases and V 2 bases, and 9 bases lay outside the gene matches. In DNA form, the CDR3 reads TGTGCCAGCAGTGAACCTAGGACAGGGGGTGTCGAAAACATTCAGTACTTC. Residues: CASSEPRTGGVENIQYF. The whole variable domain, remainder taken from reference TRBV2 and TRBJ2-4, is EPEVTQTPSHQVTQMGQEVILRCVPISNHLYFYWYRQILGQKVEFLVSFYNNEISEKSEIFDDQFSVERPDGSNFTLKIRSTKLEDSAMYFCASSEPRTGGVENIQYFGAGTRLSVL.

The chain recombines TRBV11-3 with TRBJ2-5; possibly TRBD2 for D (6 bases). From germline, CDR1 is SGHNT and CDR2 YENEEA. CDR3 length equals 14 residues. V lost 5 bases and J 2 bases, leaving 12 bases between the germline ends. The CDR3 DNA reads TGTGCCAGCAGCGCGCGGGACGGTCAAGAGACCCAGTACTTC. Translating it yields CASSARDGQETQYF.

This clone is a singleton in its sample. V gene TRBV27 combines with J gene TRBJ2-7; the match to TRBD1 covers 9 bases. The CDR3 extends over 17 amino acids. Unmatched junction bases numbered 14, after V lost 7 bases and J lost 1 base. Germline V CDR1 and CDR2: MNHEY, SMNVEV (reference sequence). The CDR3 coding sequence is TGTGCCAGCACCCCTAGGGCCGGACAGGGGCCTTCCTACGAGCAGTACTTC. The encoded protein is CASTPRAGQGPSYEQYF.

The chain links TRBV11-2 to TRBJ1-2; 8 bases map to TRBD1. The trim removed 5 bases at V and 8 bases at J, leaving 1 base unmatched. This CDR3 has 11 amino acids. CDR1 and CDR2 (germline): SGHAT, FQNNGV. As DNA, the CDR3 is TGTGCCAGCAGCCCAGGGGGCGGCTACACCTTC. It yields the protein CASSPGGGYTF.

The chain is built from TRBV12-2 and TRBJ2-7; no check of the table's D call, TRBD2, against the DNA was made. TRBV12-2 counts as a pseudogene. The CDR3 has 13 amino acids. CDR3 nucleotide sequence: TGTGCAAGTCGCTACTCAAGCGTCCACGAGCAGTACTTC. The encoded protein is CASRYSSVHEQYF.

The chain uses TRBV2 and TRBJ2-7; 9 nucleotides align to TRBD2. J lost 1 base, V lost 4 bases, and 2 bases had no gene match. The CDR3 loop spans 14 amino acids. Per the germline V gene, CDR1 is SNHLY and CDR2 is FYNNEI. CDR3 residues: CASSGAGGSYEQYF. The CDR3 DNA follows: TGTGCCAGCAGTGGAGCGGGGGGATCCTACGAGCAGTACTTC.

The chain is built from TRBV27 and TRBJ2-4, with 10 positions matching TRBD1. CDR1 and CDR2 (germline): MNHEY, SMNVEV (reference sequence). After removal of 3 bases from V and 1 base from J, the junction contained 12 bases not matched to a gene. The CDR3 is made up of 19 amino acids. CDR3 in amino acids: CASSFSGQGVIGAKNIQYF. The CDR3 region has the DNA TGTGCCAGCAGTTTCTCCGGACAGGGGGTAATTGGGGCCAAAAACATTCAGTACTTC.

The V gene is TRBV5-4, the J gene TRBJ2-7; the match to TRBD2 covers 15 bases. Germline V CDR1 and CDR2: SGHNT, YYREEE (reference sequence). The CDR3 consists of 15 residues. With 4 bases clipped from V and 3 bases from J, the junction kept 2 bases outside the gene matches. CDR3 residues: CASSQGLAGGYEQYF. DNA for the CDR3: TGTGCCAGCAGCCAGGGACTAGCGGGGGGCTACGAGCAGTACTTC. Drawing the rest from reference TRBV5-4 and TRBJ2-7, the complete variable domain is ETGVTQSPTHLIKTRGQQVTLRCSSQSGHNTVSWYQQALGQGPQFIFQYYREEENGRGNFPPRFSGLQFPNYSSELNVNALELDDSALYLCASSQGLAGGYEQYFGPGTRLTVT.

This sequence joins TRBV5-4 and TRBJ2-5, with 9 bases identical to TRBD2. CDR1 is SGHNT, CDR2 YYREEE, per germline (reference sequence). The CDR3 is made up of 17 amino acids. V was clipped by 0 bases and J by 5 bases; unmatched bases: 11. CDR3 sequence: CASSLAQSAGGRETQYF. The CDR3 DNA reads TGTGCCAGCAGCTTGGCCCAGTCGGCGGGAGGGCGGGAGACCCAGTACTTC.

The rearrangement uses TRBV7-6 and TRBJ1-3, with TRBD1 identical over 10 bases. This CDR3 spans 16 amino acids. Per the germline V gene, CDR1 is SGHVS and CDR2 is FNYEAQ. Trimming removed 4 bases from V and 0 bases from J; junction bases left unmatched: 3. The CDR3 DNA reads TGTGCCAGCAGCTCAAGACAGGGGGCCTCTGGAAACACCATATATTTT. As protein: CASSSRQGASGNTIYF.

This clone was detected a few times. This chain connects TRBV5-4 to TRBJ1-3; a possible D gene is TRBD1 (6 bases). V dropped 0 bases and J dropped 0 bases, with 16 bases sitting between them. The germline V gene encodes CDR1 SGHNT and CDR2 YYREEE (reference sequence). CDR3 length: 18 residues. The CDR3, as DNA: TGTGCCAGCAGCTTGGCCGAGGACAGAAGACTCTCTGGAAACACCATATATTTT. This encodes CASSLAEDRRLSGNTIYF.

This chain joins TRBV10-1 and TRBJ2-2; tentatively, D is TRBD2 (6 bases). Trimming shortened V by 7 bases and J by 5 bases, and 14 bases separated the two germline ends. Per germline, CDR1 WNHNN and CDR2 SYGVQD (reference sequence). The CDR3 length is 14 residues. The CDR3 sequence is CASTPDGGTGELFF. As DNA, the CDR3 is TGCGCCAGCACTCCGGATGGGGGGACCGGGGAGCTGTTTTTT.